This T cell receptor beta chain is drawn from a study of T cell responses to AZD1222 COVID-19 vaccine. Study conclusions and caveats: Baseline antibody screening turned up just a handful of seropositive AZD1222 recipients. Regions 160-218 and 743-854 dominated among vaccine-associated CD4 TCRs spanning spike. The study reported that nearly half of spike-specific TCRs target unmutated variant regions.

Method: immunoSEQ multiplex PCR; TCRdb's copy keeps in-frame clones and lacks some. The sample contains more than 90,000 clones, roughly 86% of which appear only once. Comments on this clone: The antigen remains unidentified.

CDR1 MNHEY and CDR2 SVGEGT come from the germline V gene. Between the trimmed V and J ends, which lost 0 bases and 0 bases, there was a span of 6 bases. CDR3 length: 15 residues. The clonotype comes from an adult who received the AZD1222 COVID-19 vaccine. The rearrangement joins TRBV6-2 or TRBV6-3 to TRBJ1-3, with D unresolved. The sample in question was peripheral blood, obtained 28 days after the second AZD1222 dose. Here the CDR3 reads CASSYSTASGNTIYF. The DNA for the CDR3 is TGTGCCAGCAGTTACTCGACGGCCTCTGGAAACACCATATATTTT.